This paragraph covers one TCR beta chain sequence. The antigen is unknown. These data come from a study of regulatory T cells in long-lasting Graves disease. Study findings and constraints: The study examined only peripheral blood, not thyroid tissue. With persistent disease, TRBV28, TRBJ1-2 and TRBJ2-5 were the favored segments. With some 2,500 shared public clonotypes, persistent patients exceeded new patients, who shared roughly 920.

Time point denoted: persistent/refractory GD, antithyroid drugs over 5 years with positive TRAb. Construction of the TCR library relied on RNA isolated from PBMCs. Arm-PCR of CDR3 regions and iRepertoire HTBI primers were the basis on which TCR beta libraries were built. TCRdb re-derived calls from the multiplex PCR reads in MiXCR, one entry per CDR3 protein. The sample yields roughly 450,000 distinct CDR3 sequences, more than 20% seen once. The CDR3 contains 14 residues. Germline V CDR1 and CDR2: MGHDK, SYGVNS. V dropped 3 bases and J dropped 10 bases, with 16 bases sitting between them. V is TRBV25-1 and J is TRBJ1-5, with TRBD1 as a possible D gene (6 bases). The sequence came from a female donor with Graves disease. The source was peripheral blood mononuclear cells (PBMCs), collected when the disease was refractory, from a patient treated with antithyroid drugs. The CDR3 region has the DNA TGTGCCAGCAGTGAGCAACAGGGTATCGGACCCCAGCATTTT. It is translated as CASSEQQGIGPQHF.